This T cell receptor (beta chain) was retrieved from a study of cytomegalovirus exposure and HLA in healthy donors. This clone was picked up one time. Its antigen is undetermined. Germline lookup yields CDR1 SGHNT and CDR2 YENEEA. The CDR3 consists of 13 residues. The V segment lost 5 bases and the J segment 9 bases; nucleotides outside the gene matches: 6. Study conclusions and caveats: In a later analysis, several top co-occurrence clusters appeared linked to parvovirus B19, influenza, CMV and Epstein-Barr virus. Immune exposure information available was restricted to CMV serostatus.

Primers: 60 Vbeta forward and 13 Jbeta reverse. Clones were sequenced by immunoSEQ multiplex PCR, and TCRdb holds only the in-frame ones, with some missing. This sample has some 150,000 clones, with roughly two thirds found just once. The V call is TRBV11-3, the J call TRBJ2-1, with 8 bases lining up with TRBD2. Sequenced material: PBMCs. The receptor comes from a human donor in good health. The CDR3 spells CASSQRESFEQFF. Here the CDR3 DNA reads TGTGCCAGCAGCCAGCGGGAGTCTTTTGAGCAGTTCTTC.